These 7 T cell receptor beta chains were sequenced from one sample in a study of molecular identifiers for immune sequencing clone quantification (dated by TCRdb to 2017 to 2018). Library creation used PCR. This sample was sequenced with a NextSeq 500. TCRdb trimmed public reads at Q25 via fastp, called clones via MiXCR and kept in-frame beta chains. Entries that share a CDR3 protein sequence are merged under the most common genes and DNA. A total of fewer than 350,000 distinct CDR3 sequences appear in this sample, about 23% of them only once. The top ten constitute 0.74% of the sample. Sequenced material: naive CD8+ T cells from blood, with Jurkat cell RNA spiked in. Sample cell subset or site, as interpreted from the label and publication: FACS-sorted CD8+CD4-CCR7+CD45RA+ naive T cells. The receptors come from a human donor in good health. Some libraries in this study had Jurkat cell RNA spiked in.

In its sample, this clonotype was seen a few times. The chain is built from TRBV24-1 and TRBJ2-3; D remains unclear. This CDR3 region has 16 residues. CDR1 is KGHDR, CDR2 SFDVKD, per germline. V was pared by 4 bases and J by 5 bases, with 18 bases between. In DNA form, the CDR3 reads TGTGCCACCAGTGACCACCCCCGGGCTGGATTAGATACGCAGTATTTT. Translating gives CATSDHPRAGLDTQYF.

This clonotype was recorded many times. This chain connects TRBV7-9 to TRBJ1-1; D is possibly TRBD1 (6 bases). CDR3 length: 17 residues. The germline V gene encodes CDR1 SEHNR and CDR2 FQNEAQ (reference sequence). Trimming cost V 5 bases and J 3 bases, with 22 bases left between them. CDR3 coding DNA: TGTGCCAGCAGCCCCCCGCCGCGGGGGCTAATGGACACTGAAGCTTTCTTT. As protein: CASSPPPRGLMDTEAFF.

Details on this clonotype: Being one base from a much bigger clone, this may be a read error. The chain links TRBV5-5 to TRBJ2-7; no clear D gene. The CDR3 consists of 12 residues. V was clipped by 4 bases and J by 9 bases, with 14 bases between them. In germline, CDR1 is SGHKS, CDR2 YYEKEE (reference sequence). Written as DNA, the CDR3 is TGTGCCAGCAGCCCTCCTTCGGACGGGCAGTACTTC. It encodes CASSPPSDGQYF.

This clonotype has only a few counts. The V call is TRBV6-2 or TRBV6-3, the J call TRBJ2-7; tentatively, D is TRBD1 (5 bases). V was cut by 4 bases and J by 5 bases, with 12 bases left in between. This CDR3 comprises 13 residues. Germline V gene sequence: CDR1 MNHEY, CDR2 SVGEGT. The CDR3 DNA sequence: TGTGCCAGCAGTTTTCAGGGTCGCCACGAGCAGTACTTC. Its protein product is CASSFQGRHEQYF.

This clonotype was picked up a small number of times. The CDR3 nucleotides are TGTGCCAGCAGCGGACGGCCGGACTCTGGGGCCAACGTCCTGACTTTC. Translated: CASSGRPDSGANVLTF. The chain carries TRBV9 and TRBJ2-6; D gene uncertain. Per germline, CDR1 SGDLS and CDR2 YYNGEE. Trimming took off 3 bases at V and 0 bases at J, with 10 bases between the two ends. The CDR3 sequence is 16 residues long.

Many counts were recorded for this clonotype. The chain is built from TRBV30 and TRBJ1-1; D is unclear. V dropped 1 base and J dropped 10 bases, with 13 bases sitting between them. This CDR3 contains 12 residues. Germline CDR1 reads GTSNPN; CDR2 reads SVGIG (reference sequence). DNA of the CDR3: TGTGCCTGGAGTGGACTCCACGAGGGAGCTTTCTTT. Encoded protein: CAWSGLHEGAFF. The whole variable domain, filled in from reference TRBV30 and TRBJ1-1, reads SQTIHQWPATLVQPVGSPLSLECTVEGTSNPNLYWYRQAAGRGLQLLFYSVGIGQISSEVPQNLSASRPQDRQFILSSKKLLLSDSGFYLCAWSGLHEGAFFGQGTRLTVV.

The CDR3 DNA is TGTGCCAGCAGCATGGTAGCGGGAGATTCAGATACGCAGTATTTT. It encodes CASSMVAGDSDTQYF. This chain links TRBV7-3 with TRBJ2-3, with 9 bases fitting TRBD2. Per germline, CDR1 SGHTA and CDR2 FQGTGA. CDR3 size: 15 residues. Germline trimming cut 5 bases from V and 4 bases from J; bases unmatched to any gene: 7.